These T cell receptor beta chains were read from a single sample in a study of OX40 agonist ivuxolimab in advanced cancers. The method was immunoSEQ multiplex PCR; TCRdb's version includes in-frame clones alone and lacks a portion of them. The table has 78,000 or so clones, around 83% seen once. Sequences were derived from CD4+ or CD8+ T cells sorted from blood, sampled in a trial of the OX40 agonist ivuxolimab. These receptors came from an adult with an advanced solid tumor such as melanoma, head and neck, liver or kidney cancer. Each CDR3 is given without its conserved first and last residue.

>TRBJ2-7|TRBV13
ASSSEREQY
>TRBJ2-7|TRBV6-6
ASSFRMYEQY
>TRBJ1-6|TRBV2
ASRAQASYNSPLH
>TRBJ2-1|TRBV28
ASTNPGGSYNEQF
>TRBJ2-3|TRBV4-1
ASSQSSTSASTDTQY
>TRBJ2-7|TRBV6-1
ASSESAGSNYEQY
>TRBJ1-2|TRBV5-8
ASRWRGYT
>TRBJ1-4|TRBV4-1
ASSHGTGNEKLF
>TRBJ2-1|TRBV23-1
ASSQSGREGSYNEQF
>TRBJ1-6|TRBV7-2
ASSFRPGGDGSPLH
>TRBJ2-7|TRBV19
ASSKTSGTYEQY
>TRBJ1-2|TRBV25-1
ASNGQGRTNYGYT
>TRBJ1-2|TRBV5-1
ASSLGSGDYGYT
>TRBJ2-6|TRBV5-4
ASSLVRGSLGGANVLT
>TRBJ2-3|TRBV14
ASSPLDRSRSADTQY
>TRBJ1-4|TRBV19
ASSTGPYRGIGEKLF
>TRBJ2-3|TRBV11-3
ASSLGGSTDTQY
>TRBJ2-7|TRBV7-9
ASSLGASGAYEQY
>TRBJ1-2|TRBV4-1
ASSQDWTGGAPNYGYT
>TRBJ2-5|TRBV5-6
ASSLGLAGVETQY
>TRBJ2-5|TRBV6-1
ASSNPSVQETQY
>TRBJ1-2|TRBV11-2
ASSDGQSYGYT
>TRBJ1-2|TRBV6-1
ASSRDRELNYGYT
>TRBJ2-3|TRBV29-1
SVRMGAPDTQY
>TRBJ1-2|TRBV11-2
ASSLAGTGEGYT
>TRBJ1-2|TRBV28
ASSLARATSLT
>TRBJ2-3|TRBV11-3
ASSLARYTDTQY
>TRBJ2-7|TRBV5-1
ASSFQQSYEQY
>TRBJ2-7|TRBV5-4
ASSQADGRAGTYEQY
>TRBJ2-3|TRBV4-1
ASSQEFTSGHTDTQY
>TRBJ2-2|TRBV6-4
ASSMTSANTGELF
>TRBJ1-1|TRBV6-5
ASSWGVNTEAF
>TRBJ1-6|TRBV14
ASSLTGGDNSPLH
>TRBJ1-1|TRBV19
ASSMETGGDTEAF
>TRBJ2-3|TRBV5-6
ASSSTGQGGADTQY
>TRBJ1-3|TRBV19
ASSIGGIIGNTIY
>TRBJ2-3|TRBV19
ASSLRALDTQY
>TRBJ2-1|TRBV7-2
ASSRPRLAGGPSYNEQF
>TRBJ1-1|TRBV5-1
ASSWESEDSEAF
>TRBJ1-5|TRBV19
ASSSYRGPNQPQH